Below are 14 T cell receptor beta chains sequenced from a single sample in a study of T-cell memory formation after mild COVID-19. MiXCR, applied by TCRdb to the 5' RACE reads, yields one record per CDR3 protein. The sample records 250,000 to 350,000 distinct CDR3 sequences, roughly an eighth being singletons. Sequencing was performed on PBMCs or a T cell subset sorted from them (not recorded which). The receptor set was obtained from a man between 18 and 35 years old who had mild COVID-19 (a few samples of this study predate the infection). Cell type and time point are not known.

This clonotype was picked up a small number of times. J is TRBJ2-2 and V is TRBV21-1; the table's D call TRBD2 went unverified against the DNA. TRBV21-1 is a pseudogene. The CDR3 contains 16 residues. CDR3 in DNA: TGTGCCAGCAGCAAACGGCCCGCGGGGTACACCGGGGAGCTGTTTTTT. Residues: CASSKRPAGYTGELFF.

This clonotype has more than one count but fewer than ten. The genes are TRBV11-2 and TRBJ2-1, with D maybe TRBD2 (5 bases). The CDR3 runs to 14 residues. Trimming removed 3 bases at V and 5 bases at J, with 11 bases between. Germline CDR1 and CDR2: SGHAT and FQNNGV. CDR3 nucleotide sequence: TGTGCCAGCAGCTTGCCGGGGTTCGACAATGAGCAGTTCTTC. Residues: CASSLPGFDNEQFF.

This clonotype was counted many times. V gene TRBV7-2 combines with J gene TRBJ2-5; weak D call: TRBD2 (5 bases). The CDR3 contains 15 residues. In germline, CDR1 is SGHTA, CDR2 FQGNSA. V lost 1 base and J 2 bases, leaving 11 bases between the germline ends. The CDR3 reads CASSLGGLDQETQYF. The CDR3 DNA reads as TGTGCCAGCAGCTTAGGAGGGCTGGATCAAGAGACCCAGTACTTC.

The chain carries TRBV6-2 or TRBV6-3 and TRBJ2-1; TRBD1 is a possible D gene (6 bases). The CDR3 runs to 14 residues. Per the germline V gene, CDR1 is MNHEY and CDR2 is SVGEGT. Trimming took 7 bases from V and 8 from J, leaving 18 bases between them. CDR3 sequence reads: CASIRDGTSYEQFF. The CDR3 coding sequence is TGTGCCAGCATCCGAGACGGGACAAGTTATGAGCAGTTCTTC.

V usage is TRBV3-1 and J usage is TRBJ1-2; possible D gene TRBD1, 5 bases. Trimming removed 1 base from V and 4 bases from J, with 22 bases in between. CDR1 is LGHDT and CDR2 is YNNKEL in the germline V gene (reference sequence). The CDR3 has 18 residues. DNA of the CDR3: TGTGCCAGCAGCCAAGGAGCTTCGGGGGTCGGGCCTGGCTATGGCTACACCTTC. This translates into CASSQGASGVGPGYGYTF.

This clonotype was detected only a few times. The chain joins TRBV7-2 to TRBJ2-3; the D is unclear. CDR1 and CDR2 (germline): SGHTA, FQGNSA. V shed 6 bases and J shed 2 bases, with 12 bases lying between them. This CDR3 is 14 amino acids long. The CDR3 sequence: CASSIGGFTDTQYF. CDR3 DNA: TGTGCCAGCAGTATTGGCGGTTTCACAGATACGCAGTATTTT.

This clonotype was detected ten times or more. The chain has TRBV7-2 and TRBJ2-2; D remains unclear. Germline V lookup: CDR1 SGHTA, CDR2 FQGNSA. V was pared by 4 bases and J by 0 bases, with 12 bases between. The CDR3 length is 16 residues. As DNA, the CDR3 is TGTGCCAGCAGCTGGACGTATACCCCGAACACCGGGGAGCTGTTTTTT. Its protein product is CASSWTYTPNTGELFF.

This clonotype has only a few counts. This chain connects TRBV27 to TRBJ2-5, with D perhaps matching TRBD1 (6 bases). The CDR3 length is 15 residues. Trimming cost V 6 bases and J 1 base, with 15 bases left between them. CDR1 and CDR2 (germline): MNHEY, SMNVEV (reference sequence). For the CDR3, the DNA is TGTGCCAGCAGCACACTAGGACAGTTCCAAGAGACCCAGTACTTC. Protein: CASSTLGQFQETQYF.

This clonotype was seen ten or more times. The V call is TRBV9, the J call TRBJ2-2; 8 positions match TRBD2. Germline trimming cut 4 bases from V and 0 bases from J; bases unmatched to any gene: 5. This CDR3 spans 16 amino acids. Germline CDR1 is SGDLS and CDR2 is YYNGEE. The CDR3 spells CASSHPAGANTGELFF. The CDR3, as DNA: TGTGCCAGCAGCCACCCAGCGGGGGCGAACACCGGGGAGCTGTTTTTT.

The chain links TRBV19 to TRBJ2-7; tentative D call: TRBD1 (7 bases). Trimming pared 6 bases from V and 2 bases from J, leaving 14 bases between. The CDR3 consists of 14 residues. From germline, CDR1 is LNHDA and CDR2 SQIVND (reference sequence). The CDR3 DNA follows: TGTGCCAGTAGCCCGGGGGACAGTGCCTACGAGCAGTACTTC. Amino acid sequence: CASSPGDSAYEQYF.

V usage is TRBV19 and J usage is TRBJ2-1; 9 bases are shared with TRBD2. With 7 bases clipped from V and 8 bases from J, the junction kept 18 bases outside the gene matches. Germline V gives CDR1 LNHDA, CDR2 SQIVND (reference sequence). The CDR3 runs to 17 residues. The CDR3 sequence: CASTKWRRVAGVDEQFF. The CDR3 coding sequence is TGTGCCAGTACCAAGTGGCGCAGGGTAGCGGGGGTAGATGAGCAGTTCTTC.

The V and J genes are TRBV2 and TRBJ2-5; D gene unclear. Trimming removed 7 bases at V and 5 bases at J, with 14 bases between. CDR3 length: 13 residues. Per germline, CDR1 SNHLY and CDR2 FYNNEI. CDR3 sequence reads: CASTSRSRETQYF. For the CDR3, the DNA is TGTGCCAGCACCAGCAGGAGTCGTGAGACCCAGTACTTC.

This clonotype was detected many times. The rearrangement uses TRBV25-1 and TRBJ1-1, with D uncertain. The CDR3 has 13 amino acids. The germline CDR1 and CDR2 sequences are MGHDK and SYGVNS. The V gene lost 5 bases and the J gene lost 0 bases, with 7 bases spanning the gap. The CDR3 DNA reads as TGTGCCAGCAGTTTATTAATGAACACTGAAGCTTTCTTT. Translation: CASSLLMNTEAFF.

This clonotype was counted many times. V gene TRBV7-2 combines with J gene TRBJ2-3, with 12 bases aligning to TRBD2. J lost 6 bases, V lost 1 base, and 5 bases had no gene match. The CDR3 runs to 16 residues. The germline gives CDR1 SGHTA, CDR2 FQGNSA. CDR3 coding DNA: TGTGCCAGCAGCTTAGGAGGGACTAGCGGGTTTGATACGCAGTATTTT. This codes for CASSLGGTSGFDTQYF.